These 4 T cell receptor beta chains share one sample of origin, sequenced in a study of T cells in Graves' hyperthyroidism and ophthalmopathy. TCR beta CDR3 sequences were amplified from RNA transcripts. In the first-round RT-PCR of the TCR CDR3, the HTBI primer set was used. TCRdb fed the multiplex PCR reads into MiXCR, producing one record per CDR3 protein. The table includes approximately 480,000 distinct CDR3 sequences, about 20% detected once. Sequencing input: blood. The receptor source for this set is a man between 18 and 35 years old with Graves' hyperthyroidism.

The chain is built from TRBV6-2 or TRBV6-3 and TRBJ1-2, with TRBD1 as a possible D gene (5 bases). V was trimmed by 7 bases and J by 4 bases, leaving 13 bases between them. The CDR3 is 13 residues long. Germline assignment: CDR1 MNHEY and CDR2 SVGEGT. The CDR3 region is CASTIGTTYGYTF. CDR3 DNA: TGTGCCAGCACTATAGGGACGACCTATGGCTACACCTTC.

This clonotype was observed many times. This chain connects TRBV20-1 to TRBJ2-2; no reliable D call. Trimming stripped 4 bases from V and 2 bases from J, with 11 bases between. Germline V gene sequence: CDR1 DFQATT, CDR2 SNEGSKA (reference sequence). There are 14 residues in the CDR3. The CDR3 DNA sequence: TGCAGTGCTAACGACCCAGGAAACACCGGGGAGCTGTTTTTT. Its translation: CSANDPGNTGELFF.

The V gene is TRBV7-6, the J gene TRBJ2-7; TRBD1 aligns across 7 bases. Per germline, CDR1 SGHVS and CDR2 FNYEAQ. This CDR3 spans 15 amino acids. Trimming removed 5 bases from V and 2 bases from J; junction bases left unmatched: 9. The CDR3 region has the DNA TGTGCCAGCAGCCCAGACAGGGAAGACCCCTACGAGCAGTACTTC. Protein: CASSPDREDPYEQYF.

This chain links TRBV19 with TRBJ1-1; TRBD1 is a possible D gene (6 bases). V shed 5 bases and J shed 7 bases, with 11 bases lying between them. The CDR3 extends over 12 amino acids. Per the germline V gene, CDR1 is LNHDA and CDR2 is SQIVND (reference sequence). Here the CDR3 reads CASSSGQFEAFF. The CDR3 nucleotides are TGTGCCAGTAGTTCTGGACAGTTTGAAGCTTTCTTT.